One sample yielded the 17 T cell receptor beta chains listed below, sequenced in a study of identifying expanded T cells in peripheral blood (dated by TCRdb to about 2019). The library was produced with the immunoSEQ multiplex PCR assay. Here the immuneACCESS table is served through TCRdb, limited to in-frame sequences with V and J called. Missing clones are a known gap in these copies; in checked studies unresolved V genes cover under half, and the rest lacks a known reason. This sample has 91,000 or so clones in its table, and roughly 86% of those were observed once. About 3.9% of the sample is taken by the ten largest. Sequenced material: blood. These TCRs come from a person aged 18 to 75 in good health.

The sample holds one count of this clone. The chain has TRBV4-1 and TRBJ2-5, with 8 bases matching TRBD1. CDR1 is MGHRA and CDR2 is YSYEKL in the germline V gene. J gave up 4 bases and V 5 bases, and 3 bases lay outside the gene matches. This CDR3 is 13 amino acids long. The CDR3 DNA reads TGCGCCAGCAGCAGACAGGGGCCAGAGACCCAGTACTTC. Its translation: CASSRQGPETQYF.

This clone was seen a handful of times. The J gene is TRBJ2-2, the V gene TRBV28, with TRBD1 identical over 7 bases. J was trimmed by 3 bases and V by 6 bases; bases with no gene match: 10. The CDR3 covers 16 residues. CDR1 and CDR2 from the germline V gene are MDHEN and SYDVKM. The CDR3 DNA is TGTGCCAGCAGCGAACCAGGGGGAAAGGACACCGGGGAGCTGTTTTTT. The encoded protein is CASSEPGGKDTGELFF.

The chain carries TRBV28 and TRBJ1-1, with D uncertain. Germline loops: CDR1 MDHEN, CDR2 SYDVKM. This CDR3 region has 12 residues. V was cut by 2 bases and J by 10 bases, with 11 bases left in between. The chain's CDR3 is CASSLNRLLAFF. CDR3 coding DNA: TGTGCCAGCAGTTTAAATCGACTATTAGCTTTCTTT. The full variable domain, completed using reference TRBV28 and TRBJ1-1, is DVKVTQSSRYLVKRTGEKVFLECVQDMDHENMFWYRQDPGLGLRLIYFSYDVKMKEKGDIPEGYSVSREKKERFSLILESASTNQTSMYLCASSLNRLLAFFGQGTRLTVV.

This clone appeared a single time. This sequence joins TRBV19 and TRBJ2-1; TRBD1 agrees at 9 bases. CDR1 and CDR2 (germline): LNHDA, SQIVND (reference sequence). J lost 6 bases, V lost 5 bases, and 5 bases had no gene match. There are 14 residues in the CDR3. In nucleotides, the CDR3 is TGTGCCAGTAGTCTACAGACAGGGGGCAATGAGCAGTTCTTC. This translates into CASSLQTGGNEQFF.

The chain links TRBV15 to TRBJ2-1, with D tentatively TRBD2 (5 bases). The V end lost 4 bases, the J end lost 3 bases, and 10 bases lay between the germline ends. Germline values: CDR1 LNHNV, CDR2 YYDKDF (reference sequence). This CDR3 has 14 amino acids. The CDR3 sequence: CATSTDYFYNEQFF. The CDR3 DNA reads TGTGCCACCAGCACCGACTATTTCTACAATGAGCAGTTCTTC.

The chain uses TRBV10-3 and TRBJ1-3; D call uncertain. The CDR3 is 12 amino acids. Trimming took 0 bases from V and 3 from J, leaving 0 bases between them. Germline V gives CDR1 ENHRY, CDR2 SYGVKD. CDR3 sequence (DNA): TGTGCCATCAGTGAGTCTGGAAACACCATATATTTT. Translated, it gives CAISESGNTIYF.

The CDR3 region is CASSSSRGDNYNEQFF. The CDR3 bases are TGTGCCAGCAGCTCTTCTCGGGGGGACAACTACAATGAGCAGTTCTTC. This chain connects TRBV13 to TRBJ2-1; tentatively, D is TRBD2 (7 bases). V was cut by 4 bases and J by 3 bases, with 16 bases left in between. This CDR3 has 16 residues. Germline V gene data show CDR1 as PRHDT and CDR2 as FYEKMQ (reference sequence).

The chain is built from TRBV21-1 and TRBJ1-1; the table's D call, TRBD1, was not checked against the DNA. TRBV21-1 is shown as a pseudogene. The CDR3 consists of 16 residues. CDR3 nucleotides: TGTGCCAGCAGCAGAGGGACAGTCCGTTTGTCCACTGAAGCTTTCTTT. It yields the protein CASSRGTVRLSTEAFF.

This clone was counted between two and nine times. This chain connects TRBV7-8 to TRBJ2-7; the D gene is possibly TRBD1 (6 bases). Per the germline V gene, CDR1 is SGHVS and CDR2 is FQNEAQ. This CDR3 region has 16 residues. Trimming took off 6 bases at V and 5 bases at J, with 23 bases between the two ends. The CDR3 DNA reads TGTGCCAGCAGGAATACAGGGTTAGGCAGTGTTAACGAGCAGTACTTC. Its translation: CASRNTGLGSVNEQYF.

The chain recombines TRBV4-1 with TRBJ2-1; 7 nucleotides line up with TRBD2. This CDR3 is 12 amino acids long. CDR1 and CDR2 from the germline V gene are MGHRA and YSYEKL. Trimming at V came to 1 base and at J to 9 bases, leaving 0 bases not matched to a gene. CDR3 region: CASSQGGGEQFF. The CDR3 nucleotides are TGCGCCAGCAGCCAAGGGGGGGGTGAGCAGTTCTTC.

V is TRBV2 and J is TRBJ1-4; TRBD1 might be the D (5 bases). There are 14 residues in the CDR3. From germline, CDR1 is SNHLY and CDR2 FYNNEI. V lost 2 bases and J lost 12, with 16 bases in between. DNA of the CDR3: TGTGCCAGCAGTGAAAACCAGGGCCGATGGGAACTGTTTTTT. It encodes CASSENQGRWELFF.

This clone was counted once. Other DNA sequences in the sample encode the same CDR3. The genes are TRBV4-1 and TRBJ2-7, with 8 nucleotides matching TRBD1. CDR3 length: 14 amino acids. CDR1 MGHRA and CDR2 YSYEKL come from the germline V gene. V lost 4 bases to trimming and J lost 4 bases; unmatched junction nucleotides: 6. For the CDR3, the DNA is TGCGCCAGCAGCCCTCCGGGACAGGTTTACGAGCAGTACTTC. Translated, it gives CASSPPGQVYEQYF.

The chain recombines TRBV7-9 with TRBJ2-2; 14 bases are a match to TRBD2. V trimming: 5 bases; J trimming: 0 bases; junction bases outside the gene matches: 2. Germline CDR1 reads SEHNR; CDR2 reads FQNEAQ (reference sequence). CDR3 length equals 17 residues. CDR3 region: CASSGTSGGANTGELFF. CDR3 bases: TGTGCCAGCAGCGGGACTAGCGGGGGAGCGAACACCGGGGAGCTGTTTTTT.

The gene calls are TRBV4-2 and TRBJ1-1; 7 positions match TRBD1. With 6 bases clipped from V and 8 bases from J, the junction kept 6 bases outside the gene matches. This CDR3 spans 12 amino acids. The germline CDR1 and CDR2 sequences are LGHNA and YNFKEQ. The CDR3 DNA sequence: TGTGCCAGCAGGGGCCGGGACAGAGAAGCTTTCTTT. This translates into CASRGRDREAFF.

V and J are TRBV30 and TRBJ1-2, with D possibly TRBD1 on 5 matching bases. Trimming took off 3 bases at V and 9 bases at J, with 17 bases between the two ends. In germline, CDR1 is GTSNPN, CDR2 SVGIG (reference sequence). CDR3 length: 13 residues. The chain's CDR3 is CAWRSGDPGSYTF. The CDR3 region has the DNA TGTGCCTGGAGATCGGGGGACCCAGGGAGCTACACCTTC.

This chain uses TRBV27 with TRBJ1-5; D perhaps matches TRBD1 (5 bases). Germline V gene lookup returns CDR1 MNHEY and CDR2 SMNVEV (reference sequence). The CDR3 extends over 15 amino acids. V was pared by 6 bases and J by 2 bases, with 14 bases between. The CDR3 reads CASSQGQGGNQPQHF. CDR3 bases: TGTGCCAGCAGCCAAGGCCAGGGTGGCAATCAGCCCCAGCATTTT.

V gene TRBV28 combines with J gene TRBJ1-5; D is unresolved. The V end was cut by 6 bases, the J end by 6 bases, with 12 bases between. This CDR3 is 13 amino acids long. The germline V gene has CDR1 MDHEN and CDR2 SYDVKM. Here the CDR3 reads CASSQDWRQPQHF. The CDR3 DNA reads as TGTGCCAGCAGCCAGGATTGGCGTCAGCCCCAGCATTTT.